Included here is one TCR beta chain sequence, with context. These data are taken from a study of blood T cell repertoires in COVID-19. Study-wide background: Italy, Spain and the United States were the sources of the convalescent and acute COVID-19 samples. The cDNA or gDNA used as material had been derived from T cells, B-cell-depleted T cells, or PBMCs.

Trimming pared 5 bases from V and 7 bases from J, leaving 27 bases between. Germline V gene sequence: CDR1 SGHAT, CDR2 FQNNGV. This CDR3 spans 18 amino acids. The authors' processing: Reference gene primer amplification gave estimated nucleated cell counts. This table comes from immunoSEQ multiplex PCR, and its TCRdb copy is limited to in-frame clones, with some not included. That table gives V, J and clone size, and the DNA gave D and trimming. Found here are around 30,000 clones, 86% of them singletons; the top ten hold just over 5.5%. The J gene is TRBJ2-1, the V gene TRBV11-2, with a tentative D call TRBD2 (6 bases). The sample was peripheral blood. The sequence derives from a woman of 80 years or more with active or convalescent COVID-19. In DNA, the CDR3 is TGTGCCAGCAGCCCAAGATGGGCGGGACCAGGACTCTGGAATGAGCAGTTCTTC. Amino acids: CASSPRWAGPGLWNEQFF.